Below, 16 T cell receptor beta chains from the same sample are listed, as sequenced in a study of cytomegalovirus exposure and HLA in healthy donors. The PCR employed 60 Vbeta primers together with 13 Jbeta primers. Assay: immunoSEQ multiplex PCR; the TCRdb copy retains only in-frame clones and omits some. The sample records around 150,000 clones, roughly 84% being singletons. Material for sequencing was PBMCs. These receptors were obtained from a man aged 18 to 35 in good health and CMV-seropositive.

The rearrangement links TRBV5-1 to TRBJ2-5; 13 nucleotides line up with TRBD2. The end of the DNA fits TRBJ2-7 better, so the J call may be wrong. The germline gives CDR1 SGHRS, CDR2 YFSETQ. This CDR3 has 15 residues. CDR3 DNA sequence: TGCGCCAGCAGCGAGGGACTAGCGGGGCTTTACGAGCAGTACTTC. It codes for CASSEGLAGLYEQYF.

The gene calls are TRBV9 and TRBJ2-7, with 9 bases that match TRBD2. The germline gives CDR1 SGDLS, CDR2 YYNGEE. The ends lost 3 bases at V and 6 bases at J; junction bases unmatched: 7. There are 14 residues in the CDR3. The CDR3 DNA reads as TGTGCCAGCAGCGCAGCGGGGGGTCAGGTCGAGCAGTACTTC. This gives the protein CASSAAGGQVEQYF.

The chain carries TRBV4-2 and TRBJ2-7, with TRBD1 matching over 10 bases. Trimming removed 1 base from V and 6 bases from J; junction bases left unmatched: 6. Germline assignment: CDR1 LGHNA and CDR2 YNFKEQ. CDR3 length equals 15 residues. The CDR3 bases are TGTGCCAGCAGCCAAGGGACAGGGGGAGTAAGCGAGCAGTACTTC. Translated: CASSQGTGGVSEQYF.

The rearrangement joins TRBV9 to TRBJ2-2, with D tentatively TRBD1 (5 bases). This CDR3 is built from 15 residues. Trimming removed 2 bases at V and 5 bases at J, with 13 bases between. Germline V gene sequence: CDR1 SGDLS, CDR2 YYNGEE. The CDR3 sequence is CASSVTAGPTGELFF. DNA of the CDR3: TGTGCCAGCAGCGTGACAGCCGGGCCTACCGGGGAGCTGTTTTTT.

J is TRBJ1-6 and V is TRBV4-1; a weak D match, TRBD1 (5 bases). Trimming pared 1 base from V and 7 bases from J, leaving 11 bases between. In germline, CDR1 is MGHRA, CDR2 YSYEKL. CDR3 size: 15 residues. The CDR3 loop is CASSQASGANSPLHF. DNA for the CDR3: TGCGCCAGCAGCCAAGCTTCTGGGGCCAATTCACCCCTCCACTTT.

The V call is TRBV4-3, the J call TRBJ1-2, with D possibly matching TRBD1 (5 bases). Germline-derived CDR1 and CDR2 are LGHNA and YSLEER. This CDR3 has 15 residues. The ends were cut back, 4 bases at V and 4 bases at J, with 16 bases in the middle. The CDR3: CASSPSSGLLYGYTF. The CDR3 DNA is TGCGCCAGCAGCCCTTCGTCGGGACTACTCTATGGCTACACCTTC.

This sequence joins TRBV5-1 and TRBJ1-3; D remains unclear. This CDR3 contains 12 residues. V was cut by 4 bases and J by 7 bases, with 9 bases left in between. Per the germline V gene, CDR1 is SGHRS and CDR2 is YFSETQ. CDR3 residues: CASSQNTNTIYF. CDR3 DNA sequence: TGCGCCAGCAGCCAGAACACCAACACCATATATTTT.

The CDR3 here is CASSPHAGTGNGYTF. CDR3 DNA: TGTGCCAGCAGCCCCCACGCCGGGACAGGGAATGGCTACACCTTC. This chain links TRBV7-3 with TRBJ1-2; TRBD1 aligns across 9 bases. In germline, CDR1 is SGHTA, CDR2 FQGTGA. V shed 5 bases and J 6 bases; nucleotides not matched to a gene: 10. The CDR3 sequence is 15 residues long.

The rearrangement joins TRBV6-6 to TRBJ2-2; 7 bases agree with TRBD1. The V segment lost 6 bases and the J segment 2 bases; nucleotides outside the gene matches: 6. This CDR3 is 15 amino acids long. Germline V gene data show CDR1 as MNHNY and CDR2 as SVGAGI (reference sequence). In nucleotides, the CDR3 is TGTGCCAGCAGCGAAGACAGGGTAAACACCGGGGAGCTGTTTTTT. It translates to CASSEDRVNTGELFF.

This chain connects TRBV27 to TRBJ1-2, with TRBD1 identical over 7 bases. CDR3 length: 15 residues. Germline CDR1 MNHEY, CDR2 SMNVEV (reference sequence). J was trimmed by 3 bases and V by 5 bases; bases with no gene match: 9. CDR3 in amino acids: CASSMTGSGHYGYTF. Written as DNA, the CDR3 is TGTGCCAGCAGTATGACAGGGTCGGGGCACTATGGCTACACCTTC.

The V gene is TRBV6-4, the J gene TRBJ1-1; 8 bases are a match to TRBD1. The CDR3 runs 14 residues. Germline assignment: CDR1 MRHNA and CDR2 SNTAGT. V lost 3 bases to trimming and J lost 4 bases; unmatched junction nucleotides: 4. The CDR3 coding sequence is TGTGCCAGCAGTGAACAGGGGGAAGTCACTGAAGCTTTCTTT. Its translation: CASSEQGEVTEAFF.

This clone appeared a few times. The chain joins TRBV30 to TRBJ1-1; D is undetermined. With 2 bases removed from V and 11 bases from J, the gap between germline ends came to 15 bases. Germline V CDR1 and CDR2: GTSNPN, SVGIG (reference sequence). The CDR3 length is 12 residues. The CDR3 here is CAWSSVRGTAFF. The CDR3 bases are TGTGCCTGGAGTAGTGTACGGGGTACGGCTTTCTTT.

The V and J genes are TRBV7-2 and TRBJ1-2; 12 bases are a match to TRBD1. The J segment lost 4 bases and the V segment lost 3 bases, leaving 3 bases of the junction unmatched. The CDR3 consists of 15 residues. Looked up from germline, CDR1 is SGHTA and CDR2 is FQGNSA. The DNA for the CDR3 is TGTGCCAGCAGCTTTGGGACAGGGGGCGCCTATGGCTACACCTTC. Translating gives CASSFGTGGAYGYTF.

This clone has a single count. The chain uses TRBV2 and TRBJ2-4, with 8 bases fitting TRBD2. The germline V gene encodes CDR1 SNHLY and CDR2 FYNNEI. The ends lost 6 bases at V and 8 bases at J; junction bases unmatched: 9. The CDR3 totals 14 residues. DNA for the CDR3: TGTGCCAGCAGACGAGCGGGGGATGGAGACATTCAGTACTTC. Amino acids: CASRRAGDGDIQYF.

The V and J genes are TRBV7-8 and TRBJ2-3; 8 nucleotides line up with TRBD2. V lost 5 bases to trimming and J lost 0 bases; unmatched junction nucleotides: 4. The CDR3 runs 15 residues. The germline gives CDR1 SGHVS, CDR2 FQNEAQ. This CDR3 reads CASSELAASTDTQYF. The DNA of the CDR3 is TGTGCCAGCAGCGAACTAGCGGCTAGCACAGATACGCAGTATTTT. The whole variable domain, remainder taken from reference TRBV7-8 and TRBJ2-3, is GAGVSQSPRYKVAKRGQDVALRCDPISGHVSLFWYQQALGQGPEFLTYFQNEAQLDKSGLPSDRFFAERPEGSVSTLKIQRTQQEDSAVYLCASSELAASTDTQYFGPGTRLTVL.

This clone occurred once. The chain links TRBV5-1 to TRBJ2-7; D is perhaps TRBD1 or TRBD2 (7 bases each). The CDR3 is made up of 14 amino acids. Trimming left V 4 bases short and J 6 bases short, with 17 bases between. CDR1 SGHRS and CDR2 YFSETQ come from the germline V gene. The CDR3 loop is CASSLDRPGGEQYF. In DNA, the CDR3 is TGCGCCAGCAGCCTGGACAGGCCGGGGGGCGAGCAGTACTTC.